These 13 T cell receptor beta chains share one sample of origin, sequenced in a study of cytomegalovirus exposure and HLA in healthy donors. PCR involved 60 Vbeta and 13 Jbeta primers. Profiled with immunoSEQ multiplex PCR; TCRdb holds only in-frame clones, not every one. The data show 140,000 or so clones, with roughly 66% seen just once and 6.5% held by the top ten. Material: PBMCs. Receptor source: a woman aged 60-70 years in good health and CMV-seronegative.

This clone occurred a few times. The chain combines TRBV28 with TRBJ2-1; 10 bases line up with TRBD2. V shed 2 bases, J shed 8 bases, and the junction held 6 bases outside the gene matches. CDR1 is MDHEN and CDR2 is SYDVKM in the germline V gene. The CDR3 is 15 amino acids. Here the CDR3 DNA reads TGTGCCAGCAGTTTAGGGGCTAGCGGGAGCTATGAGCAGTTCTTC. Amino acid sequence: CASSLGASGSYEQFF. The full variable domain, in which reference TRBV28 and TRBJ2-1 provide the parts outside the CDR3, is DVKVTQSSRYLVKRTGEKVFLECVQDMDHENMFWYRQDPGLGLRLIYFSYDVKMKEKGDIPEGYSVSREKKERFSLILESASTNQTSMYLCASSLGASGSYEQFFGPGTRLTVL.

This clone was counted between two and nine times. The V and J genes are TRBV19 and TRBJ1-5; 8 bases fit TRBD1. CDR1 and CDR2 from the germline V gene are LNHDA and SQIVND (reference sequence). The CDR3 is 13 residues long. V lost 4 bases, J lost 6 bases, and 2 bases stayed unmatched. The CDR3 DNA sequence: TGTGCCAGTAGTAATGACAGGGGTCAGCCCCAGCATTTT. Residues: CASSNDRGQPQHF.

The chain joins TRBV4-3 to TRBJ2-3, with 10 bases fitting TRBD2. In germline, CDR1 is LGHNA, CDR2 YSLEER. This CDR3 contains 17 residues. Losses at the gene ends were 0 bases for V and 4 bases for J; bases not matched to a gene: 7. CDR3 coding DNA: TGCGCCAGCAGCCAAGATGGAACTAGCGGGATCTCAGATACGCAGTATTTT. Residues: CASSQDGTSGISDTQYF.

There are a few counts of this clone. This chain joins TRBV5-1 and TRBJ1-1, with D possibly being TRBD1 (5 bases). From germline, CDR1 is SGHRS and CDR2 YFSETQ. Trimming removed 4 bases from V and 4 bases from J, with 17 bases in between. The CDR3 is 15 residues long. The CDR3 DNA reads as TGCGCCAGCAGCCCCGGGGGGGGGATCGGCACTGAAGCTTTCTTT. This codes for CASSPGGGIGTEAFF.

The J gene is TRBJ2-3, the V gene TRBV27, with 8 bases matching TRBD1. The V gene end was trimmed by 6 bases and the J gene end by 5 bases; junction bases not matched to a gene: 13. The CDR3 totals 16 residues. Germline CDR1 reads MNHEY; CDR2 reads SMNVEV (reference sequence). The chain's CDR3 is CASSPGGQGWLDTQYF. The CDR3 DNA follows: TGTGCCAGCAGCCCCGGCGGACAGGGATGGTTAGATACGCAGTATTTT.

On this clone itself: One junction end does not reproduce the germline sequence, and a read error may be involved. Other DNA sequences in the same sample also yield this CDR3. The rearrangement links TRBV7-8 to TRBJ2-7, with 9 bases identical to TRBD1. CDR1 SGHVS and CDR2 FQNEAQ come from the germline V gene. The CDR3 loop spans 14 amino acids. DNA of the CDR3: TGCGCCAGCAGCCCGGGACAGGGATTTGACGAGCAGTACTTC. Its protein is CASSPGQGFDEQYF.

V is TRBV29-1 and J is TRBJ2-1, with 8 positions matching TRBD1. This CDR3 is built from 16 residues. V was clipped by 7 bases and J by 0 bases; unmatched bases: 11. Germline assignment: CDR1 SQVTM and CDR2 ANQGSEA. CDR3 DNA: TGCAGCGCCCTGAGCCAGGGGGCGAGCTCCTACAATGAGCAGTTCTTC. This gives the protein CSALSQGASSYNEQFF.

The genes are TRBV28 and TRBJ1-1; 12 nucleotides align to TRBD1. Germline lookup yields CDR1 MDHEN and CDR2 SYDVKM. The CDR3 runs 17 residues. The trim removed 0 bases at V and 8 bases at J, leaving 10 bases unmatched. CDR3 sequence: CASSLWGQGAALGEAFF. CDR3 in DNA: TGTGCCAGCAGTTTATGGGGACAGGGGGCCGCTCTTGGCGAAGCTTTCTTT.

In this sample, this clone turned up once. This chain's CDR3 is CASSVIPGLSSGNTIYF. The DNA for the CDR3 is TGTGCCAGCAGCGTCATACCGGGACTGTCCTCTGGAAACACCATATATTTT. This sequence joins TRBV7-2 and TRBJ1-3; perhaps TRBD1 as D (5 bases). Per the germline V gene, CDR1 is SGHTA and CDR2 is FQGNSA. The CDR3 has 17 amino acids. V shed 5 bases and J shed 0 bases, with 17 bases lying between them.

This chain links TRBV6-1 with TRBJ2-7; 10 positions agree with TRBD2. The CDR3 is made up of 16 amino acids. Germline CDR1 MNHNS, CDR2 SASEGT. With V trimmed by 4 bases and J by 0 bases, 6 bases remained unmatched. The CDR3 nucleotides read TGTGCCAGCAGTGGGCTCAGACTAGCGGGCTCCTACGAGCAGTACTTC. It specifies CASSGLRLAGSYEQYF.

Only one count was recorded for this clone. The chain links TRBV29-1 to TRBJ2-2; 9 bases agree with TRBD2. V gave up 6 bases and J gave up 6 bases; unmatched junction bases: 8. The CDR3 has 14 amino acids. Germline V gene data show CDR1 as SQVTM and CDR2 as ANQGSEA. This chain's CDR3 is CSVPAGLAPGELFF. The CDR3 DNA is TGCAGCGTACCTGCAGGACTAGCGCCCGGGGAGCTGTTTTTT.

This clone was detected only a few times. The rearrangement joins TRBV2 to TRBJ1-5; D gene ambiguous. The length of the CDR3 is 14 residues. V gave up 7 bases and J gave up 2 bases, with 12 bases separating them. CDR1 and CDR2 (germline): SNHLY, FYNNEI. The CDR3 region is CASTVRLGNQPQHF. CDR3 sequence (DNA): TGTGCCAGCACTGTCAGACTTGGCAATCAGCCCCAGCATTTT.

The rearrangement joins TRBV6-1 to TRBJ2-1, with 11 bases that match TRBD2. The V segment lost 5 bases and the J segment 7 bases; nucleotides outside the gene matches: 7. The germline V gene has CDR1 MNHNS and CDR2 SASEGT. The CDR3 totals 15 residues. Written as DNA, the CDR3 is TGTGCCAGCAGTTTTAGCGGGGGGGCCTTAAATGAGCAGTTCTTC. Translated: CASSFSGGALNEQFF.